What follows are 13 T cell receptor beta chains derived from one specimen sequenced in a study of shared clonotypes between healthy human individuals. Libraries were prepared by immunoSEQ multiplex PCR; TCRdb keeps only in-frame clonotypes and omits some of them. The sample includes 1,400,000 or so clones, roughly 98.5% of them seen just once. Material: naive CD4+ T cells sorted from blood. Subset of the sample: CD45RA+ positively selected. These receptors came from a man aged 30 to 39 in good health.

The V and J genes are TRBV5-1 and TRBJ2-1, with 11 bases fitting TRBD2. V shed 4 bases and J 5 bases; nucleotides not matched to a gene: 2. Germline CDR1 is SGHRS and CDR2 is YFSETQ. There are 14 residues in the CDR3. CDR3: CASSKGLADNEQFF. CDR3 DNA sequence: TGCGCCAGCAGCAAGGGACTAGCGGACAATGAGCAGTTCTTC.

J is TRBJ2-7 and V is TRBV7-2; a weak D match, TRBD2 (6 bases). This CDR3 is 17 amino acids long. Per the germline V gene, CDR1 is SGHTA and CDR2 is FQGNSA. V was clipped by 5 bases and J by 2 bases, with 22 bases between them. In nucleotides, the CDR3 is TGTGCCAGCAGCCCTTCACGGTCGCGACGGACTACCTACGAGCAGTACTTC. Its translation: CASSPSRSRRTTYEQYF.

The genes are TRBV14 and TRBJ2-5; D is unresolved. The ends were cut back, 4 bases at V and 2 bases at J, with 17 bases in the middle. Germline V gene lookup returns CDR1 SGHDN and CDR2 FVKESK. The CDR3 is made up of 16 amino acids. CDR3 nucleotide sequence: TGTGCCAGCAGCCTGTTGCCGCAAGCACAACAAGAGACCCAGTACTTC. Its translation is CASSLLPQAQQETQYF.

J is TRBJ2-7 and V is TRBV7-2, with a weak D call TRBD2 (6 bases). V was pared by 5 bases and J by 0 bases, with 14 bases between. Germline CDR1 and CDR2: SGHTA and FQGNSA. The CDR3 has 15 amino acids. This chain's CDR3 is CASSPREISSYEQYF. The CDR3 bases are TGTGCCAGCAGCCCCCGGGAGATTAGCTCCTACGAGCAGTACTTC.

The chain carries TRBV7-8 and TRBJ2-7; TRBD1 might be the D (5 bases). CDR1 is SGHVS and CDR2 is FQNEAQ in the germline V gene. Trimming cost V 1 base and J 7 bases, with 8 bases left between them. This CDR3 contains 12 residues. Written as DNA, the CDR3 is TGTGCCAGCAGCTTAGGGACATCAGAGCAGTACTTC. Translated: CASSLGTSEQYF.

This clone was picked up one time. The V gene is TRBV14, the J gene TRBJ2-1; D gene ambiguous. Germline V gene sequence: CDR1 SGHDN, CDR2 FVKESK. There are 13 residues in the CDR3. Trimming shortened V by 1 base and J by 10 bases, and 11 bases separated the two germline ends. The chain's CDR3 is CASSQVRHGEQFF. CDR3 nucleotides: TGTGCCAGCAGCCAAGTTCGTCATGGGGAGCAGTTCTTC.

CDR3 protein: CASSFPGTSPYEQYF. DNA for the CDR3: TGTGCCAGCAGTTTTCCCGGGACTAGCCCCTACGAGCAGTACTTC. This chain links TRBV27 with TRBJ2-7; TRBD2 aligns across 9 bases. With V trimmed by 3 bases and J by 2 bases, 5 bases remained unmatched. CDR1 is MNHEY, CDR2 SMNVEV, per germline (reference sequence). The CDR3 spans 15 residues.

A word on this clone: Within the sample, other DNA sequences also encode this same CDR3. The gene calls are TRBV5-4 and TRBJ2-7; D gene ambiguous. The V end was cut by 5 bases, the J end by 1 base, with 7 bases between. CDR1 is SGHNT, CDR2 YYREEE, per germline (reference sequence). The CDR3 extends over 12 amino acids. The CDR3 loop reads CASSGGSYEQYF. The CDR3 DNA reads TGTGCCAGCAGTGGCGGTTCCTACGAGCAGTACTTC.

The chain uses TRBV5-4 and TRBJ2-5; 9 bases agree with TRBD1. This CDR3 has 17 amino acids. CDR1 is SGHNT, CDR2 YYREEE, per germline (reference sequence). The V segment lost 3 bases and the J segment 3 bases; nucleotides outside the gene matches: 12. CDR3 in amino acids: CASSSGQGRGLKETQYF. CDR3 DNA sequence: TGTGCCAGCAGCTCGGGACAGGGCAGAGGGTTGAAAGAGACCCAGTACTTC.

This chain connects TRBV7-2 to TRBJ2-7; D is unclear. The CDR3 extends over 11 amino acids. V was shortened by 2 bases and J by 7 bases, with 6 bases between the two germline ends. Germline V gene data show CDR1 as SGHTA and CDR2 as FQGNSA. CDR3: CASSLKVEQYF. In DNA form, the CDR3 reads TGTGCCAGCAGCTTAAAAGTTGAGCAGTACTTC.

Details on this clone: Other DNA sequences within the sample encode an identical CDR3. This chain uses TRBV5-1 with TRBJ1-1, with 8 positions matching TRBD1. J lost 4 bases, V lost 1 base, and 0 bases had no gene match. This CDR3 comprises 13 residues. Per germline, CDR1 SGHRS and CDR2 YFSETQ. CDR3 protein: CASSLTGGTEAFF. CDR3 nucleotide sequence: TGCGCCAGCAGCTTGACAGGGGGCACTGAAGCTTTCTTT.

This clone has only one observation. The DNA of the CDR3 is TGCGCCAGCAGCCAAGATCCGTTAACGGACACCATATATTTT. Translated, it gives CASSQDPLTDTIYF. V is TRBV4-3 and J is TRBJ1-3; D remains unclear. CDR3 size: 14 residues. Germline CDR1 is LGHNA and CDR2 is YSLEER. V was pared by 0 bases and J by 8 bases, with 11 bases between.

The chain employs TRBV15 and TRBJ2-2; TRBD2 aligns across 8 bases. The CDR3 runs 16 residues. Per the germline V gene, CDR1 is LNHNV and CDR2 is YYDKDF (reference sequence). V trimming: 4 bases; J trimming: 4 bases; junction bases outside the gene matches: 8. The CDR3 DNA is TGTGCCACCAGCAACTGGACTAGCCCCCTCACCGGGGAGCTGTTTTTT. This sequence encodes CATSNWTSPLTGELFF. Full variable domain (outside the CDR3, taken from reference TRBV15 and TRBJ2-2): DAMVIQNPRYQVTQFGKPVTLSCSQTLNHNVMYWYQQKSSQAPKLLFHYYDKDFNNEADTPDNFQSRRPNTSFCFLDIRSPGLGDTAMYLCATSNWTSPLTGELFFGEGSRLTVL.